The T cell receptor beta chain under discussion was sequenced for a study of beta chain features in type 1 diabetes. Overall study results and limits: There was a moderate but significant shortening of TCRB CDR3s in all four CD4+ subsets of Type 1 diabetes patients. A possible short-template PCR bias applies equally to patients and controls. Among type 1 diabetes patients, VDJ junctions had fewer insertions and more deletions.

Worth noting for this clone: The antigen is not known.

The V gene's germline CDR1 is MDHEN and CDR2 SYDVKM. V lost 6 bases and J lost 1, with 13 bases in between. This CDR3 is 14 amino acids long. The whole isolated RNA underwent reverse transcription, so sequencing captured expressed TCRB transcripts. Generated by immunoSEQ multiplex PCR, the TCRdb table keeps only in-frame clones and is missing some. This sample yields a few hundred thousand clones, of which 15% are seen a single time; about 0.014% belongs to the top ten. The sample was naive CD4+ T cells from blood. The rearrangement links TRBV28 to TRBJ2-7; D is unresolved. This clonotype was sampled from a man younger than 30 with type 1 diabetes. The CDR3 DNA reads as TGTGCCAGCAGCCGGGTTAAGGTGTCCTACGAGCAGTACTTC. Its translation: CASSRVKVSYEQYF.